The next 14 T cell receptor beta chains were all read from a single sample in a study of T-cell reconstitution after alpha-beta-depleted transplantation in children. The authors prepared the TCRbeta library with unique molecular identifiers. TCRdb passed the PCR reads through MiXCR, listing each CDR3 protein once. The sample includes 250,000 to 400,000 distinct CDR3 sequences, roughly 21% of them seen just once. The sequencing used PBMCs, mostly from graft donor cells, collected 180 days after TCRalphabeta/CD19-depleted stem cell transplant. These receptors were taken from a male patient between 10 and 17 years old who had a stem cell transplant for acute lymphoblastic leukemia, so the T cells may come from the graft donor.

J is TRBJ2-7 and V is TRBV5-1, with D perhaps TRBD1 or TRBD2 (5 bases each). From germline, CDR1 is SGHRS and CDR2 YFSETQ. V lost 0 bases to trimming and J lost 2 bases, with 9 bases between them. CDR3 length: 14 amino acids. DNA of the CDR3: TGCGCCAGCAGCTTGGGAGGGACCCCCTACGAGCAGTACTTC. Protein product: CASSLGGTPYEQYF.

The V call is TRBV5-6, the J call TRBJ2-1; possible D gene TRBD1, 6 bases. Trimming pared 4 bases from V and 6 bases from J, leaving 26 bases between. CDR3 length: 18 amino acids. The germline V gene encodes CDR1 SGHDT and CDR2 YYEEEE. The CDR3 DNA is TGTGCCAGCAGCCCCCGCTCCTGGGACACATTAATTTCCAATGAGCAGTTCTTC. Protein product: CASSPRSWDTLISNEQFF.

About this clonotype: At one end, the junction sequence differs from germline, possibly due to a read error. The chain uses TRBV6-6 and TRBJ2-1; possibly TRBD1 or TRBD2 for D (5 bases each). Germline-derived CDR1 and CDR2 are MNHNY and SVGAGI (reference sequence). This CDR3 spans 12 amino acids. CDR3 sequence (DNA): TGTGCCAGCAGTTACAAAGGGGAGTCGGGAAACTTC. It encodes CASSYKGESGNF.

The rearrangement links TRBV7-3 to TRBJ2-5; a weak D match, TRBD2 (6 bases). CDR1 and CDR2 (germline): SGHTA, FQGTGA. Deletions cut 5 bases from V and 5 bases from J, with 18 bases between. The CDR3 is 15 residues long. CDR3: CASSHYGTLGETQYF. CDR3 sequence (DNA): TGTGCCAGCAGCCATTACGGGACTCTGGGGGAGACCCAGTACTTC.

There are a few counts of this clonotype. V usage is TRBV14 and J usage is TRBJ2-1; D is uncertain. Germline V gene lookup returns CDR1 SGHDN and CDR2 FVKESK. The V end lost 1 base, the J end lost 4 bases, and 14 bases lay between the germline ends. The CDR3 totals 16 residues. The CDR3 nucleotides are TGTGCCAGCAGCCAAGCCCCCCCCTCGGGTTACAATGAGCAGTTCTTC. It specifies CASSQAPPSGYNEQFF.

In this sample, this clonotype turned up many times. The chain has TRBV29-1 and TRBJ2-1; 7 nucleotides agree with TRBD2. Trimming cost V 6 bases and J 7 bases; bases outside gene matches: 9. Germline lookup yields CDR1 SQVTM and CDR2 ANQGSEA. CDR3 length: 13 amino acids. CDR3 in DNA: TGCAGCGTCGGGCTAGCGGCCACTAATGAGCAGTTCTTC. It specifies CSVGLAATNEQFF.

This clonotype was counted between two and nine times. The chain recombines TRBV5-1 with TRBJ2-7, with a weak D call TRBD1 (6 bases). This CDR3 spans 16 amino acids. Between the trimmed V and J ends, which lost 0 bases and 3 bases, there was a span of 16 bases. Germline loops: CDR1 SGHRS, CDR2 YFSETQ. The DNA for the CDR3 is TGCGCCAGCAGCTTGGCCGGTGGACAGCCAAACTACGAGCAGTACTTC. Protein: CASSLAGGQPNYEQYF.

V and J are TRBV5-1 and TRBJ2-2, with 8 nucleotides matching TRBD1. CDR1 SGHRS and CDR2 YFSETQ come from the germline V gene. The CDR3 sequence is 14 residues long. After removal of 6 bases from V and 6 bases from J, the junction contained 7 bases not matched to a gene. CDR3 in amino acids: CASISLQGAGELFF. DNA for the CDR3: TGCGCCAGCATTTCGCTACAGGGGGCCGGGGAGCTGTTTTTT.

This clonotype has at least ten counts. The V and J genes are TRBV5-1 and TRBJ2-3; 11 nucleotides line up with TRBD2. Germline CDR1 SGHRS, CDR2 YFSETQ. CDR3 size: 17 residues. V gave up 1 base and J gave up 3 bases; unmatched junction bases: 7. The CDR3 here is CASSLFGLAGETDTQYF. The CDR3 DNA sequence: TGCGCCAGCAGCTTGTTTGGACTAGCGGGCGAGACAGATACGCAGTATTTT.

The V gene is TRBV7-6, the J gene TRBJ1-1, with unresolved D. This CDR3 is 14 amino acids long. Trimming stripped 1 base from V and 3 bases from J, with 9 bases between. In germline, CDR1 is SGHVS, CDR2 FNYEAQ. CDR3 nucleotide sequence: TGTGCCAGCAGCTTAGTAACGGGGTACACTGAAGCTTTCTTT. This sequence encodes CASSLVTGYTEAFF.

This clonotype was picked up a small number of times. V gene TRBV5-1 combines with J gene TRBJ2-3; tentatively, D is TRBD2 (5 bases). Per germline, CDR1 SGHRS and CDR2 YFSETQ. CDR3 length: 16 amino acids. V lost 0 bases and J lost 2, with 13 bases in between. The CDR3 sequence is CASSLGQAELTDTQYF. The CDR3 nucleotides are TGCGCCAGCAGCTTGGGGCAAGCGGAACTCACAGATACGCAGTATTTT.

This clonotype has just a few counts. V usage is TRBV7-2 and J usage is TRBJ2-3; 7 bases agree with TRBD1. The junction had 2 bases not matched to a gene; V was cut back by 3 bases and J by 2 bases. The CDR3 is made up of 14 amino acids. Germline lookup yields CDR1 SGHTA and CDR2 FQGNSA. CDR3: CASSFDRDTDTQYF. For the CDR3, the DNA is TGTGCCAGCAGCTTCGACAGGGACACAGATACGCAGTATTTT.

This chain connects TRBV7-9 to TRBJ1-2; possibly TRBD1 for D (6 bases). The V and J ends lost 1 base and 4 bases respectively, with 10 bases between them. The CDR3 is 14 residues long. Per the germline V gene, CDR1 is SEHNR and CDR2 is FQNEAQ (reference sequence). CDR3 protein: CASSLGGHRYGYTF. In DNA form, the CDR3 reads TGTGCCAGCAGCTTAGGGGGACATCGCTATGGCTACACCTTC.

This chain uses TRBV13 with TRBJ2-3, with D perhaps being TRBD1 or TRBD2 (5 bases each). CDR1 is PRHDT and CDR2 is FYEKMQ in the germline V gene (reference sequence). The CDR3 contains 15 residues. Between the trimmed V and J ends, which lost 4 bases and 6 bases, there was a span of 17 bases. The CDR3 coding sequence is TGTGCCAGCAGCTCCGGGGCGGGCTTGGGCGATACGCAGTATTTT. It is translated as CASSSGAGLGDTQYF. The full variable domain, in which reference TRBV13 and TRBJ2-3 provide the parts outside the CDR3, is AAGVIQSPRHLIKEKRETATLKCYPIPRHDTVYWYQQGPGQDPQFLISFYEKMQSDKGSIPDRFSAQQFSDYHSELNMSSLELGDSALYFCASSSGAGLGDTQYFGPGTRLTVL.